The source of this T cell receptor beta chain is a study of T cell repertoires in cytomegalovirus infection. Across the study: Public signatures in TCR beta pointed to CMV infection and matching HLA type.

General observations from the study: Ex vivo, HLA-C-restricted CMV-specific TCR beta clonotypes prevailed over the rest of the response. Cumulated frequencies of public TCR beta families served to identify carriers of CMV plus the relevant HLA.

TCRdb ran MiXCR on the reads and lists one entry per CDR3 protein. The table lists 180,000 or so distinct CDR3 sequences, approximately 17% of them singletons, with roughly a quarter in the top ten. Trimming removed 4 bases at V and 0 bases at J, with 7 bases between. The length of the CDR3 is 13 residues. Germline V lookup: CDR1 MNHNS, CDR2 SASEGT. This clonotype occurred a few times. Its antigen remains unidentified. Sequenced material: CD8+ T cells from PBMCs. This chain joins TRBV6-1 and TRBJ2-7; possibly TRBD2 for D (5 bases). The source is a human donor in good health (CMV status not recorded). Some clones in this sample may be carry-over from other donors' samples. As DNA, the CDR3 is TGTGCCAGCAGTGCCGGGAACTCCTACGAGCAGTACTTC. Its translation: CASSAGNSYEQYF.